The 6 T cell receptor beta chains reported below all come from one sample, sequenced in a study of cytomegalovirus exposure and HLA in healthy donors. The PCR contained 60 Vbeta and 13 Jbeta primers. Only in-frame clones appear in the TCRdb table, and some are missing; sequencing was by immunoSEQ multiplex PCR. Its listing shows 180,000 or so clones. The sample was PBMCs. The receptors were gathered from a woman aged 18-35 years in good health and CMV-seropositive.

This chain connects TRBV6-1 to TRBJ2-5, with 11 bases aligning to TRBD1. The last part of the DNA fits TRBJ2-7 better; the J call may be wrong. Germline V gives CDR1 MNHNS, CDR2 SASEGT. There are 15 residues in the CDR3. The CDR3 DNA follows: TGTGCCAGCAACAGACCCCGGACAGGGGGCGACGAGCAGTACTTC. Translation: CASNRPRTGGDEQYF.

V and J are TRBV5-1 and TRBJ2-5; D is possibly TRBD2 (5 bases). V lost 2 bases and J lost 5, with 10 bases in between. This CDR3 is built from 13 residues. From germline, CDR1 is SGHRS and CDR2 YFSETQ. The CDR3 reads CASSFNSVETQYF. Written as DNA, the CDR3 is TGCGCCAGCAGCTTCAATAGCGTGGAGACCCAGTACTTC.

V and J are TRBV7-6 and TRBJ2-7; 8 bases are shared with TRBD2. There are 15 residues in the CDR3. Trimming at V came to 3 bases and at J to 7 bases, leaving 11 bases not matched to a gene. CDR1 and CDR2 (germline): SGHVS, FNYEAQ. The CDR3 sequence is CASSFGLAPEMEQYF. The DNA for the CDR3 is TGTGCCAGCAGCTTTGGACTAGCCCCCGAGATGGAGCAGTACTTC.

Points on this clone: Other DNA sequences in this specimen translate into the identical CDR3. V gene TRBV20-1 combines with J gene TRBJ1-2; 7 bases align to TRBD1. In germline, CDR1 is DFQATT, CDR2 SNEGSKA (reference sequence). The V segment lost 4 bases and the J segment 7 bases; nucleotides outside the gene matches: 3. This CDR3 is built from 11 residues. The CDR3 coding sequence is TGCAGTGCTACAGGGGGTGGTGGCTACACCTTC. Translation: CSATGGGGYTF.

V and J are TRBV7-2 and TRBJ2-2; tentatively, D is TRBD2 (6 bases). The CDR3 is 12 amino acids. Trimming took off 7 bases at V and 3 bases at J, with 6 bases between the two ends. Germline CDR1 reads SGHTA; CDR2 reads FQGNSA. CDR3 residues: CASKRDTGELFF. As DNA, the CDR3 is TGTGCCAGCAAGCGGGACACCGGGGAGCTGTTTTTT.

The rearrangement joins TRBV11-2 to TRBJ2-7; 13 bases line up with TRBD2. Germline loops: CDR1 SGHAT, CDR2 FQNNGV. J lost 9 bases, V lost 4 bases, and 9 bases had no gene match. This CDR3 is built from 15 residues. The CDR3 nucleotides are TGTGCCAGCAGCTCTCAACTAGCGGGGGGGCCGGGGCAGTACTTC. Translated, it gives CASSSQLAGGPGQYF.